The 26 T cell receptor beta chains presented below share a single source sample, sequenced in a study of beta chain features in type 1 diabetes. Expressed TCRB transcripts were sequenced because the isolated RNA had all been reverse transcribed beforehand. Sequencing was performed with immunoSEQ multiplex PCR; in TCRdb, only in-frame clones are kept and a portion is missing. The table has about 320,000 clones, around 15% seen once. The material sequenced was central memory CD4+ T cells from blood. The receptor set was obtained from a young man in good health.

This clone was counted a few times. The V and J genes are TRBV5-1 and TRBJ2-5; weak D call: TRBD2 (5 bases). The CDR3 extends over 14 amino acids. The V gene's germline CDR1 is SGHRS and CDR2 YFSETQ. The V end was cut by 4 bases, the J end by 4 bases, with 14 bases between. DNA for the CDR3: TGCGCCAGCAGCCCCGGACTGGAAGGAGAGACCCAGTACTTC. Translating it yields CASSPGLEGETQYF.

This clone was detected many times. The chain has TRBV29-1 and TRBJ2-3, with D perhaps TRBD1 or TRBD2 (6 bases each). The CDR3 runs 15 residues. Germline CDR1 is SQVTM and CDR2 is ANQGSEA. V lost 3 bases, J lost 0 bases, and 13 bases lay in between. CDR3 sequence reads: CSVDSGGRSTDTQYF. In DNA form, the CDR3 reads TGCAGCGTTGATTCCGGGGGCAGGAGCACAGATACGCAGTATTTT.

V usage is TRBV27 and J usage is TRBJ2-7; 7 bases fit TRBD2. Per the germline V gene, CDR1 is MNHEY and CDR2 is SMNVEV (reference sequence). V lost 8 bases to trimming and J lost 3 bases; unmatched junction nucleotides: 10. The CDR3 totals 14 residues. CDR3 DNA sequence: TGTGCCAGCGGACGGGGGGAGGTGCACTACGAGCAGTACTTC. Protein product: CASGRGEVHYEQYF.

A few counts support this clone. The chain joins TRBV27 to TRBJ2-7; 7 positions match TRBD2. CDR3 length: 13 amino acids. J was trimmed by 3 bases and V by 8 bases; bases with no gene match: 7. The V gene's germline CDR1 is MNHEY and CDR2 SMNVEV (reference sequence). CDR3 loop: CASLGGTSYEQYF. DNA for the CDR3: TGTGCCAGCCTGGGGGGGACCAGCTACGAGCAGTACTTC.

J is TRBJ1-4 and V is TRBV30, with D possibly being TRBD1 (6 bases). In germline, CDR1 is GTSNPN, CDR2 SVGIG (reference sequence). The CDR3 has 14 amino acids. The V and J ends lost 2 bases and 4 bases respectively, with 11 bases between them. The CDR3 region has the DNA TGTGCCTGGAGTCCAGGGGCCGGTAATGAAAAACTGTTTTTT. Protein sequence: CAWSPGAGNEKLFF.

The chain recombines TRBV28 with TRBJ2-5; D ambiguous. CDR1 MDHEN and CDR2 SYDVKM come from the germline V gene. Deletions cut 3 bases from V and 2 bases from J, with 7 bases between. The CDR3 is made up of 13 amino acids. CDR3 coding DNA: TGTGCCAGCAGTTTTACAGCTCAAGAGACCCAGTACTTC. Translating gives CASSFTAQETQYF.

The genes are TRBV4-3 and TRBJ2-5; TRBD2 aligns across 7 bases. J lost 5 bases, V lost 2 bases, and 8 bases had no gene match. The CDR3 runs to 15 residues. Germline values: CDR1 LGHNA, CDR2 YSLEER. This CDR3 is CASSQTRGVDETQYF. The CDR3 DNA reads TGCGCCAGCAGCCAAACACGGGGGGTCGACGAGACCCAGTACTTC.

This clone was counted between two and nine times. The chain is built from TRBV6-5 and TRBJ1-2; possible D gene TRBD1, 6 bases. Germline V gives CDR1 MNHEY, CDR2 SVGAGI. The CDR3 is made up of 16 amino acids. Trimming took off 0 bases at V and 7 bases at J, with 18 bases between the two ends. CDR3 loop: CASSYSWAGDLSGYTF. The CDR3 DNA follows: TGTGCCAGCAGTTACTCGTGGGCAGGGGATCTGTCTGGCTACACCTTC.

V is TRBV30 and J is TRBJ1-5, with no clear D. Germline V gene sequence: CDR1 GTSNPN, CDR2 SVGIG (reference sequence). The CDR3 is 12 residues long. Trimming cost V 0 bases and J 6 bases, with 6 bases left between them. The CDR3 reads CAWSVFGQPQHF. The CDR3 region has the DNA TGTGCCTGGAGTGTATTTGGTCAGCCCCAGCATTTT.

V usage is TRBV7-3 and J usage is TRBJ1-1; 7 bases line up with TRBD1. The J segment lost 4 bases and the V segment lost 5 bases, leaving 4 bases of the junction unmatched. Per the germline V gene, CDR1 is SGHTA and CDR2 is FQGTGA. There are 13 residues in the CDR3. Here the CDR3 DNA reads TGTGCCAGCAGCCCGACAGGGCCCACTGAAGCTTTCTTT. Translation: CASSPTGPTEAFF. Based on the CDR3 plus reference TRBV7-3 and TRBJ1-1, the full variable domain is GAGVSQTPSNKVTEKGKYVELRCDPISGHTALYWYRQSLGQGPEFLIYFQGTGAADDSGLPNDRFFAVRPEGSVSTLKIQRTERGDSAVYLCASSPTGPTEAFFGQGTRLTVV.

This clone was counted only a few times. This CDR3 is also generated by other DNA sequences in the sample. The chain is built from TRBV5-5 and TRBJ2-1, with 8 bases aligning to TRBD1. V lost 4 bases to trimming and J lost 4 bases; unmatched junction nucleotides: 4. Germline assignment: CDR1 SGHKS and CDR2 YYEKEE (reference sequence). There are 14 residues in the CDR3. The CDR3: CASSPGTGYNEQFF. In DNA form, the CDR3 reads TGTGCCAGCAGCCCCGGGACAGGTTACAATGAGCAGTTCTTC.

This clone showed up just a few times. The rearrangement uses TRBV6-1 and TRBJ2-1; D not certain. The CDR3 contains 14 residues. V lost 10 bases and J 10 bases, leaving 23 bases between the germline ends. Germline lookup yields CDR1 MNHNS and CDR2 SASEGT. CDR3 in DNA: TGTGCCACCAAGGGTATGTGGTCGGTTGGAGAGCAGTTCTTC. Encoded protein: CATKGMWSVGEQFF.

This clone was seen a few times. The chain is built from TRBV9 and TRBJ2-1, with TRBD2 identical over 8 bases. V lost 3 bases, J lost 7 bases, and 9 bases stayed unmatched. Germline V CDR1 and CDR2: SGDLS, YYNGEE. This CDR3 region has 15 residues. The CDR3 protein is CASSAGTRVGNEQFF. In DNA form, the CDR3 reads TGTGCCAGCAGCGCCGGGACTAGGGTAGGAAATGAGCAGTTCTTC.

The rearrangement links TRBV30 to TRBJ2-7; D is unresolved. CDR3 length: 14 residues. V was trimmed by 1 base and J by 2 bases, leaving 12 bases between them. CDR1 GTSNPN and CDR2 SVGIG come from the germline V gene (reference sequence). For the CDR3, the DNA is TGTGCCTGGAGTGCGGTCTCCGGGCCCTACGAGCAGTACGTC. This encodes CAWSAVSGPYEQYV.

This clone was picked up a small number of times. This chain connects TRBV20-1 to TRBJ2-7, with TRBD2 as a possible D gene (5 bases). Between the trimmed V and J ends, which lost 0 bases and 9 bases, there was a span of 9 bases. The CDR3 is made up of 11 amino acids. Germline V gene sequence: CDR1 DFQATT, CDR2 SNEGSKA (reference sequence). The CDR3 DNA is TGCAGTGCTAGAGAAGGAGGTGGGCAGTACTTC. Amino acids: CSAREGGGQYF.

In this sample, this clone turned up a few times. V usage is TRBV27 and J usage is TRBJ2-4; D assignment may be TRBD1 or TRBD2 (6 bases each). The V gene's germline CDR1 is MNHEY and CDR2 SMNVEV (reference sequence). The CDR3 sequence is 16 residues long. V was pared by 0 bases and J by 2 bases, with 11 bases between. CDR3 DNA: TGTGCCAGCAGTTTATCCCCGGGGGCGCCCAAAAACATTCAGTACTTC. Encoded protein: CASSLSPGAPKNIQYF.

The chain links TRBV5-1 to TRBJ2-1, with 9 bases matching TRBD1. CDR1 SGHRS and CDR2 YFSETQ come from the germline V gene. The CDR3 is made up of 15 amino acids. V was pared by 3 bases and J by 4 bases, with 5 bases of the junction left unmatched. The chain's CDR3 is CASSSQGAQYNEQFF. In nucleotides, the CDR3 is TGCGCCAGCAGCTCACAGGGGGCGCAGTACAATGAGCAGTTCTTC. The complete variable domain, with remaining parts taken from reference TRBV5-1 and TRBJ2-1, reads KAGVTQTPRYLIKTRGQQVTLSCSPISGHRSVSWYQQTPGQGLQFLFEYFSETQRNKGNFPGRFSGRQFSNSRSEMNVSTLELGDSALYLCASSSQGAQYNEQFFGPGTRLTVL.

J is TRBJ2-6 and V is TRBV21-1; TRBD2, as called in the table, went unchecked against the DNA. TRBV21-1 has pseudogene status. This CDR3 contains 17 residues. CDR3 in DNA: TGTGCCAGCAATCCTAGCGGGAGTAGCTCTGGGGCCAACGTCCTGACTTTC. Translated: CASNPSGSSSGANVLTF.

This clone was recorded a few times. The CDR3 reads CASSFAGRNTGELFF. CDR3 DNA: TGTGCCAGCAGCTTTGCCGGGAGGAATACCGGGGAGCTGTTTTTT. This chain uses TRBV5-4 with TRBJ2-2, with 7 positions matching TRBD2. The J segment lost 5 bases and the V segment lost 2 bases, leaving 6 bases of the junction unmatched. Per the germline V gene, CDR1 is SGHNT and CDR2 is YYREEE (reference sequence). The CDR3 loop spans 15 amino acids.

The chain employs TRBV14 and TRBJ1-1, with D perhaps TRBD1 (6 bases). Germline V gives CDR1 SGHDN, CDR2 FVKESK. The CDR3 spans 15 residues. V lost 3 bases to trimming and J lost 5 bases, with 16 bases between them. Here the CDR3 reads CASSQRGGGGTEAFF. CDR3 bases: TGTGCCAGCAGCCAGAGGGGAGGGGGAGGAACTGAAGCTTTCTTT.

The chain couples TRBV9 to TRBJ2-3; D remains ambiguous. Germline assignment: CDR1 SGDLS and CDR2 YYNGEE. This CDR3 spans 14 amino acids. The V and J ends lost 0 bases and 0 bases respectively, with 5 bases between them. The CDR3: CASSVDFSTDTQYF. The DNA of the CDR3 is TGTGCCAGCAGCGTAGACTTTAGCACAGATACGCAGTATTTT.

The chain employs TRBV6-5 and TRBJ1-2, with D uncertain. Trimming cost V 9 bases and J 1 base, with 9 bases left between them. Germline values: CDR1 MNHEY, CDR2 SVGAGI. This CDR3 is 12 amino acids long. The CDR3 reads CARGPLNYGYTF. CDR3 nucleotide sequence: TGTGCCAGGGGTCCCCTTAACTATGGCTACACCTTC.

In this sample, this clone turned up many times. The chain joins TRBV25-1 to TRBJ1-3, with D hard to call. The germline V gene encodes CDR1 MGHDK and CDR2 SYGVNS. The length of the CDR3 is 13 residues. V was cut by 1 base and J by 4 bases, with 5 bases left in between. CDR3 sequence: CASSEWSGNTIYF. CDR3 DNA sequence: TGTGCCAGCAGTGAATGGTCGGGAAACACCATATATTTT.

This clone was seen more than once but under ten times. This rearrangement joins TRBV25-1 to TRBJ1-2; D is uncertain. The V gene lost 2 bases and the J gene lost 7 bases, with 5 bases spanning the gap. Germline V lookup: CDR1 MGHDK, CDR2 SYGVNS. The CDR3 runs 11 residues. CDR3 sequence reads: CASSEGLGYTF. CDR3 nucleotide sequence: TGTGCCAGCAGTGAAGGTCTTGGCTACACCTTC.

The chain employs TRBV18 and TRBJ2-1; D possibly corresponds to TRBD1 (6 bases). Trimming pared 2 bases from V and 6 bases from J, leaving 14 bases between. CDR3 length: 15 residues. In germline, CDR1 is KGHSH, CDR2 LQKENI. The CDR3: CASSPTTGLGNEQFF. CDR3 coding DNA: TGTGCCAGCTCACCAACGACAGGCTTAGGCAATGAGCAGTTCTTC.

Only a few counts were recorded for this clone. The chain is built from TRBV7-3 and TRBJ2-3; D is unresolved. The CDR3 contains 13 residues. V lost 5 bases and J 5 bases, leaving 11 bases between the germline ends. Germline V gene sequence: CDR1 SGHTA, CDR2 FQGTGA. The CDR3 bases are TGTGCCAGCAGCATACTTAAGGGAGATACGCAGTATTTT. It yields the protein CASSILKGDTQYF.